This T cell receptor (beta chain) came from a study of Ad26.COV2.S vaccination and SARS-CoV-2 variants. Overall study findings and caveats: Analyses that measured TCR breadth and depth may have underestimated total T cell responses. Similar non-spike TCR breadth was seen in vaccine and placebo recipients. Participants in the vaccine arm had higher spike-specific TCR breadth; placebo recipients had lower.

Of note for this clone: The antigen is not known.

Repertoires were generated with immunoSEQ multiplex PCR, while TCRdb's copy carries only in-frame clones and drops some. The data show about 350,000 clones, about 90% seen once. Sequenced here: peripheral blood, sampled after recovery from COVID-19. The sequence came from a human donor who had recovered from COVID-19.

CDR3 sequence reads: CAIREPGTDTQYF. CDR3 bases: TGTGCCATACGGGAGCCGGGCACAGATACGCAGTATTTT. This chain uses TRBV9 with TRBJ2-3, with a tentative D call TRBD2 (6 bases). CDR3 length: 13 residues. V lost 9 bases to trimming and J lost 1 base, with 12 bases between them. Looked up from germline, CDR1 is SGDLS and CDR2 is YYNGEE.